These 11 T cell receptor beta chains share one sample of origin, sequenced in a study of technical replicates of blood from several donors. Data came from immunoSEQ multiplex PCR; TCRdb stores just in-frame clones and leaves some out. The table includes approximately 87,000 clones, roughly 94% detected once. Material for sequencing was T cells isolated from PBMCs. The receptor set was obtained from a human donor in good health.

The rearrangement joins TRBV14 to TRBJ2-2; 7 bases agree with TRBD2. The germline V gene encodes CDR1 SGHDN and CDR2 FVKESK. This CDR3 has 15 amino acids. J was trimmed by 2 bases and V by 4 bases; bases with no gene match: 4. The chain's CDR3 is CASSLTGGNTGELFF. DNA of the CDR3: TGTGCCAGCAGCCTTACGGGAGGAAACACCGGGGAGCTGTTTTTT.

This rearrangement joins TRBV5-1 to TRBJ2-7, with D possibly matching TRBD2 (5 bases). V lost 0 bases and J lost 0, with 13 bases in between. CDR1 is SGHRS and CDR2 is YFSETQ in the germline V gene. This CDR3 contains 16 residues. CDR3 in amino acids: CASSLGERKSSYEQYF. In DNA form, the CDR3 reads TGCGCCAGCAGCTTGGGGGAGCGAAAGAGCTCCTACGAGCAGTACTTC.

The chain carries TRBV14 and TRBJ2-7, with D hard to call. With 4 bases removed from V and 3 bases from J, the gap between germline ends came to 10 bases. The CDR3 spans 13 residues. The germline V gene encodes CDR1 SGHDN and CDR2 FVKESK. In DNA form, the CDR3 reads TGTGCCAGCAGCCCCGCGCCGCTCTACGAGCAGTACTTC. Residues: CASSPAPLYEQYF.

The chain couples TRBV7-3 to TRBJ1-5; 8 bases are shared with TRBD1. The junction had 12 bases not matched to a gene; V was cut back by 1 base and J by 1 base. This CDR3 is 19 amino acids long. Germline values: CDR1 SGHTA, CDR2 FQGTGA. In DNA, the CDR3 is TGTGCCAGCAGCTTAATTGGGACAGGCCCTGTGAGGAGCAATCAGCCCCAGCATTTT. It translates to CASSLIGTGPVRSNQPQHF.

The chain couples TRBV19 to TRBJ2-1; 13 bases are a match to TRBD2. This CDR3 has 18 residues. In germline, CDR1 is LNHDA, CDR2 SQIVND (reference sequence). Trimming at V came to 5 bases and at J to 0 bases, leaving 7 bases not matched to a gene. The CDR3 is CASSARRTSGSSYNEQFF. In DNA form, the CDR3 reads TGTGCCAGTAGTGCCCGACGGACTAGCGGGAGCTCCTACAATGAGCAGTTCTTC.

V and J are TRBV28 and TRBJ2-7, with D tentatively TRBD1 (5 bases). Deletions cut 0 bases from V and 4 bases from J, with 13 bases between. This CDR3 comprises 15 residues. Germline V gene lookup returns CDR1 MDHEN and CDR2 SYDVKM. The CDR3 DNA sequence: TGTGCCAGCAGTTTATGGGGGCGAAACCTTTACGAGCAGTACTTC. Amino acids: CASSLWGRNLYEQYF. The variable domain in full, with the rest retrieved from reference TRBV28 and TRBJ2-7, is DVKVTQSSRYLVKRTGEKVFLECVQDMDHENMFWYRQDPGLGLRLIYFSYDVKMKEKGDIPEGYSVSREKKERFSLILESASTNQTSMYLCASSLWGRNLYEQYFGPGTRLTVT.

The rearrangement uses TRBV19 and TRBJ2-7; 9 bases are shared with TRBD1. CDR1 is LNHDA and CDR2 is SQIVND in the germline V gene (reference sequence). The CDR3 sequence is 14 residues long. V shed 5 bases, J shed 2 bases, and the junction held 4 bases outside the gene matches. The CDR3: CASSAGTGTYEQYF. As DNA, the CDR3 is TGTGCCAGTAGTGCCGGGACAGGGACCTACGAGCAGTACTTC.

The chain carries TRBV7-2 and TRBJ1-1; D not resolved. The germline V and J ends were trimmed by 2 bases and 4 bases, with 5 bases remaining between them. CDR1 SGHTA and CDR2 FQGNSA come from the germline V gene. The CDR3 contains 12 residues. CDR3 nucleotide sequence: TGTGCCAGCAGCTTACGACTCACTGAAGCTTTCTTT. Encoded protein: CASSLRLTEAFF.

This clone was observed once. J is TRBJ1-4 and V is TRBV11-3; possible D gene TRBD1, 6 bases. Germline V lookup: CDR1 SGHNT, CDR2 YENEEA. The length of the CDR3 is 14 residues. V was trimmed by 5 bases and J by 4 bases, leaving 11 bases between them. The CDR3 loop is CASSPWTDNEKLFF. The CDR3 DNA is TGTGCCAGCAGCCCGTGGACAGATAATGAAAAACTGTTTTTT.

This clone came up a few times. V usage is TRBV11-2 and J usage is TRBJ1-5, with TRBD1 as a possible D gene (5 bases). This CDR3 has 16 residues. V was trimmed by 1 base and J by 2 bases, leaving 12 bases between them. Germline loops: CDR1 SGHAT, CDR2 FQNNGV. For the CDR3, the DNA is TGTGCCAGCAGCTTAGCCGGGACTTTGGGCAATCAGCCCCAGCATTTT. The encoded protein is CASSLAGTLGNQPQHF.

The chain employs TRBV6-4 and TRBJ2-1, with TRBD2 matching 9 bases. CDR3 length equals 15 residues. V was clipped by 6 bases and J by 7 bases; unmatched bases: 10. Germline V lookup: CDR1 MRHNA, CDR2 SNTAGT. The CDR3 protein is CASSASLAGNNEQFF. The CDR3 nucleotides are TGTGCCAGCAGCGCCAGCCTAGCGGGAAATAATGAGCAGTTCTTC.